The 28 T cell receptor beta chains presented below share a single source sample, sequenced in a study of blood T cells in healthy people across ages. Through a sample-barcoded 5' primer and a J-beta primer mix, a second PCR was run for 7 to 11 cycles. TCRdb reprocessed the 5' RACE reads via MiXCR and lists one record per CDR3 protein. The data hold about 930,000 distinct CDR3 sequences, with 25% to 30% observed a single time. These same records also appear under a second study, on T cells of mothers and their children.

Sequenced input: blood. All receptors derive from a middle-aged woman in good health.

The CDR3 spells CASSPQRGSTDTQYF. The CDR3 DNA sequence: TGTGCCAGCAGCCCTCAGCGGGGGTCCACAGATACGCAGTATTTT. J is TRBJ2-3 and V is TRBV7-3; 8 bases line up with TRBD2. The CDR3 length is 15 residues. Germline V gene data show CDR1 as SGHTA and CDR2 as FQGTGA. Trimming cost V 5 bases and J 2 bases; bases outside gene matches: 6. Drawing the rest from reference TRBV7-3 and TRBJ2-3, the complete variable domain is GAGVSQTPSNKVTEKGKYVELRCDPISGHTALYWYRQSLGQGPEFLIYFQGTGAADDSGLPNDRFFAVRPEGSVSTLKIQRTERGDSAVYLCASSPQRGSTDTQYFGPGTRLTVL.

Details on this clonotype: A much more abundant neighbour one base away suggests this may be a read error. J is TRBJ2-1 and V is TRBV20-1; 12 bases fit TRBD1. This CDR3 region has 15 residues. V gave up 4 bases and J gave up 10 bases; unmatched junction bases: 11. The germline V gene encodes CDR1 DFQATT and CDR2 SNEGSKA (reference sequence). The CDR3 sequence: CSAKPGTGGSYEQFF. The CDR3 region has the DNA TGCAGTGCTAAGCCCGGGACAGGGGGCTCCTACGAGCAGTTCTTC.

This rearrangement joins TRBV5-1 to TRBJ2-4; D is uncertain. Germline CDR1 SGHRS, CDR2 YFSETQ. Trimming took 1 base from V and 9 from J, leaving 20 bases between them. The CDR3 spans 16 residues. CDR3 amino acids: CASSLTADGRTTIQYF. The CDR3, as DNA: TGCGCCAGCAGCTTGACTGCGGACGGCCGAACTACCATTCAGTACTTC.

This clonotype appeared a few times. The rearrangement joins TRBV7-2 to TRBJ1-5; possibly TRBD1 for D (6 bases). The V gene lost 5 bases and the J gene lost 6 bases, with 11 bases spanning the gap. Germline V gene data show CDR1 as SGHTA and CDR2 as FQGNSA. The CDR3 covers 13 residues. The DNA of the CDR3 is TGTGCCAGCAGCCGATCAGGGGTTCAGCCCCAGCATTTT. The encoded protein is CASSRSGVQPQHF.

In its sample, this clonotype was seen many times. Sequence at one end of the junction differs from germline and may be a read error. The chain links TRBV5-1 to TRBJ2-5; D is unresolved. There are 11 residues in the CDR3. Germline V gene sequence: CDR1 SGHRS, CDR2 YFSETQ. CDR3 in amino acids: CASSFQETQYF. CDR3 sequence (DNA): TGTGCCAGCAGTTTCCAAGAGACCCAGTACTTC.

A word on this clonotype: The junction does not match germline at one end; this may be a read error. The CDR3 sequence: CASSQAGPYSEQFF. Here the CDR3 DNA reads TGTGCCAGCAGCCAGGCGGGTCCGTACAGTGAGCAGTTCTTC. The chain is built from TRBV7-3 and TRBJ2-1; D possibly corresponds to TRBD2 (5 bases). The germline V gene encodes CDR1 SGHTA and CDR2 FQGTGA. The CDR3 loop spans 14 amino acids.

The table lists this clonotype with a few counts. The V gene is TRBV5-1, the J gene TRBJ2-5; 8 positions match TRBD1. The J call may not be correct, given that the DNA end is closer to TRBJ2-7. The CDR3 runs to 14 residues. Per germline, CDR1 SGHRS and CDR2 YFSETQ. DNA for the CDR3: TGCGCCAGCAGCTTGGGCCAGGGGGCTACCGAGCAGTACTTC. Its protein is CASSLGQGATEQYF.

The V call is TRBV27, the J call TRBJ1-6, with 7 bases matching TRBD1. J gave up 7 bases and V 3 bases, and 6 bases lay outside the gene matches. The length of the CDR3 is 15 residues. Germline V lookup: CDR1 MNHEY, CDR2 SMNVEV (reference sequence). The CDR3 spells CASSFQGGWNSPLHF. The CDR3 DNA follows: TGTGCCAGCAGTTTCCAGGGGGGATGGAATTCACCCCTCCACTTT.

The chain has TRBV7-2 and TRBJ2-5, with D perhaps TRBD2 (6 bases). The germline V gene has CDR1 SGHTA and CDR2 FQGNSA. V was clipped by 0 bases and J by 4 bases, with 12 bases between them. The CDR3 has 15 amino acids. For the CDR3, the DNA is TGTGCCAGCAGCTTAGCCCCCTCCGGGGGAGAGACCCAGTACTTC. Residues: CASSLAPSGGETQYF.

The rearrangement joins TRBV4-2 to TRBJ2-5, with 9 positions matching TRBD2. Matching the DNA end better, TRBJ2-7 makes the J call doubtful. Germline V CDR1 and CDR2: LGHNA, YNFKEQ. This CDR3 spans 16 amino acids. CDR3 in amino acids: CASSPGRAGGAYEQYF. As DNA, the CDR3 is TGTGCCAGCAGCCCCGGGAGAGCGGGGGGCGCCTACGAGCAGTACTTC.

In this sample, this clonotype turned up many times. The chain joins TRBV7-9 to TRBJ1-2; D might be TRBD1 (6 bases). Germline V gene data show CDR1 as SEHNR and CDR2 as FQNEAQ (reference sequence). The CDR3 runs 14 residues. V lost 1 base and J 6 bases, leaving 12 bases between the germline ends. DNA for the CDR3: TGTGCCAGCAGCTTAGAACAGGGAACGCATGGCTACACCTTC. Its protein product is CASSLEQGTHGYTF.

CDR3 nucleotides: TGTGCCAGCAGCCCGACCGATGGCGGCTACACCTTC. Translated: CASSPTDGGYTF. This chain joins TRBV7-9 and TRBJ1-2, with D unclear. Germline CDR1 and CDR2: SEHNR and FQNEAQ (reference sequence). The CDR3 has 12 residues. V dropped 5 bases and J dropped 8 bases, with 12 bases sitting between them. The full variable domain, its missing parts supplied by reference TRBV7-9 and TRBJ1-2, is DTGVSQNPRHKITKRGQNVTFRCDPISEHNRLYWYRQTLGQGPEFLTYFQNEAQLEKSRLLSDRFSAERPKGSFSTLEIQRTEQGDSAMYLCASSPTDGGYTFGSGTRLTVV.

This clonotype has a handful of counts. An end of the junction differs from the germline gene, which may be a read error. This chain connects TRBV28 to TRBJ1-1; 7 bases match TRBD1. CDR3 size: 13 residues. Germline CDR1 MDHEN, CDR2 SYDVKM. CDR3 DNA: TGTGCCAGCAGTCCCAGGGGGTACACTGGAGCTTTCTTT. The encoded protein is CASSPRGYTGAFF. Variable domain in full (rest from reference TRBV28 and TRBJ1-1): DVKVTQSSRYLVKRTGEKVFLECVQDMDHENMFWYRQDPGLGLRLIYFSYDVKMKEKGDIPEGYSVSREKKERFSLILESASTNQTSMYLCASSPRGYTGAFFGQGTRLTVV.

The gene calls are TRBV5-4 and TRBJ2-5; 8 bases line up with TRBD2. Losses at the gene ends were 3 bases for V and 4 bases for J; bases not matched to a gene: 5. This CDR3 spans 14 amino acids. The germline V gene has CDR1 SGHNT and CDR2 YYREEE (reference sequence). The CDR3 DNA is TGTGCCAGCAGCTCTCGGGGGGGCGGAGAGACCCAGTACTTC. Translation gives CASSSRGGGETQYF.

This clonotype has only a few counts. This rearrangement joins TRBV7-3 to TRBJ2-5; D gene unclear. Germline V gene data show CDR1 as SGHTA and CDR2 as FQGTGA. V was clipped by 2 bases and J by 7 bases, with 11 bases between them. CDR3 length: 13 amino acids. CDR3: CASSLDSVGTQYF. DNA of the CDR3: TGTGCCAGCAGCTTAGACTCCGTGGGGACCCAGTACTTC.

The chain is built from TRBV29-1 and TRBJ2-1; the match to TRBD1 covers 11 bases. The length of the CDR3 is 16 residues. Germline V gene sequence: CDR1 SQVTM, CDR2 ANQGSEA. Unmatched junction bases numbered 16, after V lost 5 bases and J lost 10 bases. CDR3 sequence (DNA): TGCAGCGTTTTCTCCCACGGACAGGGGGCCTCGGAAGAGCAGTTCTTC. Protein: CSVFSHGQGASEEQFF.

The CDR3 region is CASSSNRAEAFF. CDR3 coding DNA: TGTGCCAGCAGCTCTAACAGGGCCGAAGCTTTCTTT. J is TRBJ1-1 and V is TRBV5-6; D might be TRBD1 (6 bases). The germline V gene encodes CDR1 SGHDT and CDR2 YYEEEE. The CDR3 sequence is 12 residues long. V dropped 3 bases and J dropped 8 bases, with 11 bases sitting between them.

Ten or more counts support this clonotype. The chain has TRBV10-3 and TRBJ2-5; 7 bases are a match to TRBD1. Germline CDR1 is ENHRY and CDR2 is SYGVKD. The CDR3 covers 13 residues. V was clipped by 7 bases and J by 5 bases; unmatched bases: 7. This chain's CDR3 is CAITPGQRETQYF. The CDR3, as DNA: TGTGCCATCACCCCGGGACAGCGGGAGACCCAGTACTTC.

CDR3: CASSFGTATSGANVLTF. The CDR3 DNA is TGTGCCAGCAGCTTCGGGACAGCCACCTCTGGGGCCAACGTCCTGACTTTC. The J gene is TRBJ2-6, the V gene TRBV7-8; 7 bases match TRBD1. The V and J ends lost 3 bases and 0 bases, in that order; junction bases with no gene match: 5. Per germline, CDR1 SGHVS and CDR2 FQNEAQ. This CDR3 has 17 residues.

Regarding this clonotype: Germline is not matched at one junction end, which may reflect a read error. This chain uses TRBV5-1 with TRBJ2-1; 8 nucleotides agree with TRBD1. This CDR3 is 14 amino acids long. Germline CDR1 SGHRS, CDR2 YFSETQ. The CDR3 reads CVSSLDGQGAEQFF. The DNA of the CDR3 is TGCGTCAGCAGCTTGGATGGCCAGGGGGCTGAGCAGTTCTTC.

This clonotype has ten or more counts. The gene calls are TRBV12-3 or TRBV12-4 and TRBJ1-2; 9 nucleotides match TRBD1. CDR3 length equals 17 residues. V gave up 0 bases and J gave up 3 bases; unmatched junction bases: 8. DNA for the CDR3: TGTGCCAGCAGTTTAGCAAGATACAGGGGGCGCGACTATGGCTACACCTTC. As protein: CASSLARYRGRDYGYTF.

Ten or more counts support this clonotype. The chain has TRBV12-3 or TRBV12-4 and TRBJ1-4; TRBD1 is a possible D gene (5 bases). This CDR3 has 14 residues. The germline V and J ends were trimmed by 2 bases and 7 bases, with 11 bases remaining between them. The CDR3 protein is CASSLQGRFEKLFF. The DNA of the CDR3 is TGTGCCAGCAGTTTACAGGGTCGGTTTGAAAAACTGTTTTTT.

The rearrangement joins TRBV6-1 to TRBJ2-7; TRBD1 might be the D (6 bases). The CDR3 has 12 amino acids. V was pared by 7 bases and J by 4 bases, with 11 bases between. Germline CDR1 and CDR2: MNHNS and SASEGT. The CDR3, as DNA: TGTGCCAGCATGCAGGGGAGTTACGAGCAGTACTTC. This encodes CASMQGSYEQYF.

The chain links TRBV29-1 to TRBJ2-2; D is unresolved. Trimming pared 3 bases from V and 2 bases from J, leaving 10 bases between. Germline V gene sequence: CDR1 SQVTM, CDR2 ANQGSEA. There are 14 residues in the CDR3. This CDR3 reads CSVELGINTGELFF. In DNA, the CDR3 is TGCAGCGTTGAGTTGGGGATCAACACCGGGGAGCTGTTTTTT.

V gene TRBV24-1 combines with J gene TRBJ1-1; possibly TRBD1 for D (5 bases). Germline V gene sequence: CDR1 KGHDR, CDR2 SFDVKD. V was clipped by 8 bases and J by 3 bases, with 12 bases between them. The CDR3 totals 13 residues. This CDR3 is CATNSGSDTEAFF. CDR3 coding DNA: TGTGCCACCAACTCAGGGTCGGACACTGAAGCTTTCTTT.

To note about this clonotype: This may be a read error: a much more frequent sequence differs by one nucleotide. The chain uses TRBV11-3 and TRBJ2-2; 8 nucleotides agree with TRBD1. CDR3 length equals 15 residues. Looked up from germline, CDR1 is SGHNT and CDR2 is YENEEA. V lost 5 bases to trimming and J lost 1 base; unmatched junction nucleotides: 3. The CDR3 bases are TGTGCCAGCAGCCACGGGACAGGGAACACCGGGGAGCTGTTTTTT. This translates into CASSHGTGNTGELFF.

This chain uses TRBV6-1 with TRBJ2-2; D might be TRBD1 (6 bases). V was shortened by 10 bases and J by 4 bases, with 19 bases between the two germline ends. Germline CDR1 is MNHNS and CDR2 is SASEGT. The CDR3 sequence is 15 residues long. CDR3 nucleotide sequence: TGTGCCACACGTCGGGACATTGTCAGCACCGGGGAGCTGTTTTTT. Translating gives CATRRDIVSTGELFF.

With regard to this clonotype: A much larger clonotype is one base distant, so this may be a read error. The J gene is TRBJ2-7, the V gene TRBV18; perhaps D is TRBD1 or TRBD2 (5 bases each). This CDR3 spans 15 amino acids. Germline lookup yields CDR1 KGHSH and CDR2 LQKENI. The germline V and J ends were trimmed by 3 bases and 0 bases, with 12 bases remaining between them. CDR3 coding DNA: TGTGCCAGCTCACCTTGGGACCGCTGCTCCTACGAGCAGTACTTC. This codes for CASSPWDRCSYEQYF. Full variable domain (missing parts from reference TRBV18 and TRBJ2-7): NAGVMQNPRHLVRRRGQEARLRCSPMKGHSHVYWYRQLPEEGLKFMVYLQKENIIDESGMPKERFSAEFPKEGPSILRIQQVVRGDSAAYFCASSPWDRCSYEQYFGPGTRLTVT.